The 11 T cell receptor beta chains given below trace back to one sample, sequenced in a study of blood T cell repertoires in COVID-19. Produced via immunoSEQ multiplex PCR; TCRdb's table is partial and in-frame only. The top ten hold approximately 19% of the sample, which has roughly 100,000 clones, roughly 90% seen once. Specimen: peripheral blood. The source is a woman of 80 years or more with acute or convalescent COVID-19.

The J gene is TRBJ2-1, the V gene TRBV11-2; 8 bases line up with TRBD2. With 6 bases clipped from V and 2 bases from J, the junction kept 12 bases outside the gene matches. CDR1 and CDR2 (germline): SGHAT, FQNNGV. The CDR3 runs to 17 residues. DNA of the CDR3: TGTGCCAGCAGTTCCCAGCGGGGGTTGGTCCCCTACAATGAGCAGTTCTTC. This encodes CASSSQRGLVPYNEQFF.

The V gene is TRBV5-1, the J gene TRBJ2-1, with 10 bases that match TRBD2. Per the germline V gene, CDR1 is SGHRS and CDR2 is YFSETQ. CDR3 length: 17 residues. Germline trimming cut 0 bases from V and 0 bases from J; bases unmatched to any gene: 3. The DNA of the CDR3 is TGCGCCAGCAGCTTGGTGGCTAGCGGGGGCTCCTACAATGAGCAGTTCTTC. The encoded protein is CASSLVASGGSYNEQFF.

The genes are TRBV11-3 and TRBJ2-7; D is perhaps TRBD2 (5 bases). Per germline, CDR1 SGHNT and CDR2 YENEEA. The length of the CDR3 is 13 residues. The V end lost 0 bases, the J end lost 4 bases, and 7 bases lay between the germline ends. CDR3 sequence: CASSLDSEYEQYF. The CDR3 coding sequence is TGTGCCAGCAGCTTAGATAGCGAATACGAGCAGTACTTC.

The chain is built from TRBV4-2 and TRBJ1-1; 8 positions match TRBD1. CDR1 LGHNA and CDR2 YNFKEQ come from the germline V gene. The CDR3 contains 14 residues. The ends lost 4 bases at V and 4 bases at J; junction bases unmatched: 5. CDR3 residues: CASSRQGTSTEAFF. The CDR3 DNA reads as TGTGCCAGCAGCCGACAGGGGACAAGCACTGAAGCTTTCTTT.

J is TRBJ1-4 and V is TRBV23-1; 7 nucleotides line up with TRBD1. TRBV23-1 is an open reading frame, and its role is uncertain. This CDR3 is 19 amino acids long. Losses at the gene ends were 1 base for V and 3 bases for J; bases not matched to a gene: 14. CDR3 residues: CASSQLPGQTPLANEKLFF. The CDR3 bases are TGCGCCAGCAGTCAATTGCCGGGACAGACCCCATTAGCTAATGAAAAACTGTTTTTT.

The V and J genes are TRBV27 and TRBJ1-2; 9 bases align to TRBD1. The V segment lost 6 bases and the J segment 4 bases; nucleotides outside the gene matches: 9. CDR1 is MNHEY and CDR2 is SMNVEV in the germline V gene (reference sequence). The CDR3 is 15 amino acids. CDR3 DNA: TGTGCCAGCAGACCGAGAACAGGGGGCGGCTATGGCTACACCTTC. Amino acids: CASRPRTGGGYGYTF.

The chain employs TRBV2 and TRBJ1-5; TRBD1 aligns across 10 bases. Germline V gene lookup returns CDR1 SNHLY and CDR2 FYNNEI. With V trimmed by 6 bases and J by 6 bases, 8 bases remained unmatched. The CDR3 has 15 residues. CDR3 nucleotide sequence: TGTGCCAGCAGCCCGGGACAGGGGTTTCTTCAGCCCCAGCATTTT. It specifies CASSPGQGFLQPQHF.

V usage is TRBV7-3 and J usage is TRBJ2-3, with 11 bases that match TRBD2. The CDR3 runs to 17 residues. CDR1 is SGHTA and CDR2 is FQGTGA in the germline V gene. Germline trimming cut 2 bases from V and 1 base from J; bases unmatched to any gene: 5. Here the CDR3 reads CASSLGPLAGGTDTQYF. The CDR3 nucleotides read TGTGCCAGCAGCTTAGGCCCACTAGCGGGGGGCACAGATACGCAGTATTTT.

The chain joins TRBV6-1 to TRBJ2-7; 8 nucleotides agree with TRBD1. This CDR3 is 15 amino acids long. Per germline, CDR1 MNHNS and CDR2 SASEGT. The J segment lost 2 bases and the V segment lost 0 bases, leaving 3 bases of the junction unmatched. CDR3 in amino acids: CASSEAQGATYEQYF. Written as DNA, the CDR3 is TGTGCCAGCAGTGAAGCGCAGGGGGCTACCTACGAGCAGTACTTC.

Here the CDR3 reads CASSEALGPQGGGYGYTF. The CDR3 bases are TGTGCCAGCAGTGAAGCGCTAGGGCCCCAAGGGGGGGGCTATGGCTACACCTTC. The chain couples TRBV2 to TRBJ1-2; D might be TRBD1 (6 bases). There are 18 residues in the CDR3. CDR1 and CDR2 from the germline V gene are SNHLY and FYNNEI. The V and J ends lost 0 bases and 4 bases respectively, with 21 bases between them.

This sequence joins TRBV12-5 and TRBJ1-5; 10 bases are a match to TRBD1. Germline CDR1 and CDR2: LGHNT and FRNRAP. CDR3 length: 14 residues. Trimming took 9 bases from V and 5 from J; bases not matched to a gene: 7. The chain's CDR3 is CARPPGQGHQPQHF. In DNA, the CDR3 is TGTGCTAGGCCCCCGGGACAGGGGCATCAGCCCCAGCATTTT.